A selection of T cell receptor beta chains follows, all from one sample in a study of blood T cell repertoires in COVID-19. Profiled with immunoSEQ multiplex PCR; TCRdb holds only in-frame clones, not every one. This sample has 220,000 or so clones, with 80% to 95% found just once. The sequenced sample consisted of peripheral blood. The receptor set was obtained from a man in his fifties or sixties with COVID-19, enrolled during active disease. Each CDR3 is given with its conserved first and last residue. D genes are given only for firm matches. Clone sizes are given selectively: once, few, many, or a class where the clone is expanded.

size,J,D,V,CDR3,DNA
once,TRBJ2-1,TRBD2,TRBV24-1,CATSDFTSGLSYNEQFF,TGTGCCACCAGTGATTTTACTAGCGGACTATCCTACAATGAGCAGTTCTTC
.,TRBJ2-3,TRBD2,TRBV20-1,CSASSSGRADTQYF,TGCAGTGCTAGTTCTAGCGGGAGGGCAGATACGCAGTATTTT
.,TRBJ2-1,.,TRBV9,CASSEGLLYNEQFF,TGTGCCAGCAGCGAGGGACTGCTCTACAATGAGCAGTTCTTC
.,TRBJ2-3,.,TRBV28,CASSPRERYTQYF,TGTGCCAGCAGCCCCCGGGAGCGGTATACGCAGTATTTT
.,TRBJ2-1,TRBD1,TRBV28,CASSFSGQGFNNEQFF,TGTGCCAGCAGTTTTTCAGGACAGGGGTTTAACAATGAGCAGTTCTTC
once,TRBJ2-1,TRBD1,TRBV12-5,CASGSGQGTYNEQFF,TGTGCTAGTGGTTCGGGACAGGGAACCTACAATGAGCAGTTCTTC
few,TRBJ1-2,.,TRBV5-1,CASSLDPVGGGYTF,TGCGCCAGCAGCTTGGACCCTGTGGGCGGGGGCTACACCTTC
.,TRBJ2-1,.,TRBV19,CASSTTLGRYYNEQFF,TGTGCCAGTAGTACCACACTAGGACGGTACTACAATGAGCAGTTCTTC
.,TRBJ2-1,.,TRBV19,CASSIVGGTYNEQFF,TGTGCCAGTAGTATCGTGGGAGGAACCTACAATGAGCAGTTCTTC
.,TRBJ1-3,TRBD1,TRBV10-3,CAISDPSHGQDYGNTIYF,TGTGCCATCAGTGACCCCTCCCATGGACAGGACTACGGAAACACCATATATTTT
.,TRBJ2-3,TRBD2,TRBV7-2,CASSPGLVSTDTQYF,TGTGCCAGCAGCCCGGGACTAGTCAGCACAGATACGCAGTATTTT
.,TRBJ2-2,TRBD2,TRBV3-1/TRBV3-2,CASSQTSARVGELFF,TGTGCCAGCAGCCAGACTAGCGCCCGGGTCGGGGAGCTGTTTTTT
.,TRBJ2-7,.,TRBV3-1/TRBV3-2,CASSPSGLGEQYF,TGTGCCAGCAGCCCCTCAGGGTTGGGGGAGCAGTACTTC
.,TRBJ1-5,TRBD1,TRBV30,CAWSVRVGTGNGQPQHF,TGTGCCTGGAGTGTACGAGTGGGGACAGGGAACGGTCAGCCCCAGCATTTT
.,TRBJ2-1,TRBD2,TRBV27,CASSSLAGGGNEQFF,TGTGCCAGCAGTTCCCTCGCGGGGGGGGGTAATGAGCAGTTCTTC
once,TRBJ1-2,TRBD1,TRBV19,CALTGTGVDYGYTF,TGTGCCCTAACCGGGACAGGGGTCGACTATGGCTACACCTTC
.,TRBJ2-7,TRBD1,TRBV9,CASSVGWTGVYEQYF,TGTGCCAGCAGCGTAGGGTGGACAGGGGTCTACGAGCAGTACTTC
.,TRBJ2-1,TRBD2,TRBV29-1,CSVEDLHGGLKQFF,TGCAGCGTTGAAGATCTTCACGGGGGACTAAAGCAGTTCTTC
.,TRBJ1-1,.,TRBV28,CASSLSGGSEAFF,TGTGCCAGCAGTTTGTCAGGAGGCTCTGAAGCTTTCTTT
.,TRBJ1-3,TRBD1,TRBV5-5,CASRATGVGNTIYF,TGTGCCAGCAGGGCCACAGGGGTCGGAAACACCATATATTTT
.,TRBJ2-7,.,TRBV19,CASSKTRDGGRGEQYF,TGTGCCAGTAGTAAAACAAGGGACGGAGGTAGGGGGGAGCAGTACTTC
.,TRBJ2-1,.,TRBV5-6,CASSLVWRINEQFF,TGTGCCAGCAGCTTGGTGTGGAGGATCAATGAGCAGTTCTTC
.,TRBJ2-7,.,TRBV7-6,CASSPQGDEQYF,TGTGCCAGCAGCCCCCAAGGGGACGAGCAGTACTTC
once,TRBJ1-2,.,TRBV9,CASSVEGESNYGYTF,TGTGCCAGCAGCGTAGAAGGAGAATCTAACTATGGCTACACCTTC
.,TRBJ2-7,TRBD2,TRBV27,CASSATSGSSYEQYF,TGTGCCAGCAGTGCCACTAGCGGGAGCTCCTACGAGCAGTACTTC
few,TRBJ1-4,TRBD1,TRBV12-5,CASGLGRPGQGGEKLFF,TGTGCTAGTGGTTTGGGAAGACCGGGACAGGGAGGTGAAAAACTGTTTTTT
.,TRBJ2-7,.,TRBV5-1,CASSYQNRDPYEQYF,TGCGCCAGCAGCTACCAAAACAGGGATCCCTACGAGCAGTACTTC
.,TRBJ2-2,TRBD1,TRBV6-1,CATIPTGATGELFF,TGTGCCACCATCCCTACAGGGGCCACCGGGGAGCTGTTTTTT
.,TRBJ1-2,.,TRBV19,CASSIHNGYTF,TGTGCCAGTAGTATTCACAATGGCTACACCTTC
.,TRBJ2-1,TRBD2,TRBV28,CASSTVGLMAGTSGRKRYNEQFF,TGTGCCAGCAGTACCGTCGGCCTCATGGCCGGGACTAGCGGGAGAAAGCGTTACAATGAGCAGTTCTTC
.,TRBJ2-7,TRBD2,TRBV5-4,CASSIGLAASSYEQYF,TGTGCCAGCAGCATAGGACTAGCGGCTAGCTCCTACGAGCAGTACTTC
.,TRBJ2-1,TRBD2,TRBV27,CASRSAGEDLNEQFF,TGTGCCAGCAGGTCAGCGGGAGAGGACCTCAATGAGCAGTTCTTC
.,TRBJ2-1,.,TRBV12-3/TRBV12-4,CASSPTRNEQFF,TGTGCCAGCAGCCCAACTAGGAATGAGCAGTTCTTC
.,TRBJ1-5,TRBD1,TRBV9,CASSVATGGQPQHF,TGTGCCAGCAGCGTAGCTACAGGGGGCCAGCCCCAGCATTTT
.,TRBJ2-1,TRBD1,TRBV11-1,CASSPMTGNTYNEQFF,TGTGCCAGCAGCCCAATGACAGGGAATACCTACAATGAGCAGTTCTTC
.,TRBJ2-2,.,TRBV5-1,CASSLGALGTGELFF,TGCGCCAGCAGCTTGGGGGCCCTGGGCACCGGGGAGCTGTTTTTT
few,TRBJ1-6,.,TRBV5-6,CASSSGGGPNNSPLHF,TGTGCCAGCAGCTCCGGCGGGGGACCGAATAATTCACCCCTCCACTTT
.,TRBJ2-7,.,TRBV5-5,CASSLGRARYEQYF,TGTGCCAGCAGCTTGGGTCGAGCTAGGTACGAGCAGTACTTC
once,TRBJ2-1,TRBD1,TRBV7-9,CASTRQGGYNEQFF,TGTGCCAGCACACGACAGGGGGGATACAATGAGCAGTTCTTC
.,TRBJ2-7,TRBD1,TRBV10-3,CAINGQGGDEQYF,TGTGCCATCAACGGACAGGGAGGCGACGAGCAGTACTTC
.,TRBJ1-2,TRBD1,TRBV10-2,CASMDRDRGSGYTF,TGCGCCAGCATGGATAGGGACAGGGGTTCGGGCTACACCTTC
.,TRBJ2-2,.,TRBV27,CASSLLYTGELFF,TGTGCCAGCAGTTTATTATACACCGGGGAGCTGTTTTTT
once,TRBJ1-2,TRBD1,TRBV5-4,CASSLAGQYHYGYTF,TGTGCCAGCAGCTTGGCGGGACAGTACCACTATGGCTACACCTTC
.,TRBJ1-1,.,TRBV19,CASSKSSEAFF,TGTGCCAGTAGCAAATCATCTGAAGCTTTCTTT
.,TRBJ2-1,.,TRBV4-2,CASSQDQGLEQFF,TGTGCCAGCAGCCAAGATCAGGGCCTTGAGCAGTTCTTC
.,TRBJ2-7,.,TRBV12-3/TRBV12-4,CASSVRGRGEQYF,TGTGCCAGCAGTGTGCGGGGCCGGGGCGAGCAGTACTTC
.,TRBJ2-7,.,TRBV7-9,CASSLGSMLYYEQYF,TGTGCCAGCAGCTTAGGGAGCATGTTATACTACGAGCAGTACTTC
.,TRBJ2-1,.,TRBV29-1,CSVEGHRSQAVTNEQFF,TGCAGCGTTGAAGGCCACCGGTCACAGGCGGTTACCAATGAGCAGTTCTTC
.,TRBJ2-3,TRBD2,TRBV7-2,CASSLAPGRADTQYF,TGTGCCAGCAGCTTAGCGCCGGGGAGGGCAGATACGCAGTATTTT
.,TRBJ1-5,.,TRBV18,CASSPSAGNSNQPQHF,TGTGCCAGCTCACCTAGTGCGGGGAACAGCAATCAGCCCCAGCATTTT
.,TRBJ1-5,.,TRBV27,CASSSTGNSNQPQHF,TGTGCCAGCAGTTCGACAGGAAATAGCAATCAGCCCCAGCATTTT
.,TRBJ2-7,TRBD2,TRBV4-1,CASSQNTGTSIDEQYF,TGCGCCAGCAGCCAAAATACCGGGACTAGCATCGACGAGCAGTACTTC
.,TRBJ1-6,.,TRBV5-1,CASSIGPDNNNSPLHF,TGCGCCAGCAGCATCGGACCGGACAACAATAATTCACCCCTCCACTTT
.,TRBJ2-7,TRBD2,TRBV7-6,CASSPRGGGNPYEQYF,TGTGCCAGCAGCCCGAGGGGCGGGGGGAATCCCTACGAGCAGTACTTC
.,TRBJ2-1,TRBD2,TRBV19,CASSIRLAGAVEQFF,TGTGCCAGTAGTATTCGACTAGCGGGAGCGGTTGAGCAGTTCTTC